This T cell receptor (beta chain) was recorded in a study of blood T cell repertoires in COVID-19. Looking at the study overall: Sites across the United States, Italy and Spain contributed samples from acute and convalescent COVID-19. The analysed material was cDNA or gDNA that came from T cells, B-cell-depleted T cells, or PBMCs.

In the study's own analysis: Researchers report that nucleated cell counts were estimated from reference gene primer amplification. Using immunoSEQ multiplex PCR, the repertoire was profiled, and TCRdb retains in-frame clones only, with some absent. That table is the source of V, J and clone size, and D and trimming were worked out from the DNA. The sample shows about 190,000 clones, around 80% of them seen only once. This CDR3 is built from 14 residues. Trimming cost V 7 bases and J 4 bases, with 13 bases left between them. Looked up from germline, CDR1 is LGHDT and CDR2 is YNNKEL (reference sequence).

Sequencing used peripheral blood. The chain is built from TRBV3-1 (or the pseudogene TRBV3-2) and TRBJ2-2, with D uncertain. This receptor was identified in a woman of 80 years or more with active or convalescent COVID-19. The CDR3 spells CASTLPGRTGELFF. DNA for the CDR3: TGTGCCAGCACCCTACCGGGTCGCACCGGGGAGCTGTTTTTT.